The rows below give T cell receptor beta chains drawn from one sample of a study of T cells after yellow fever vaccination. TCRdb processed the 5' RACE reads anew with MiXCR; each CDR3 protein has one entry. The repertoire holds about 500,000 distinct CDR3 sequences, with around 16% as singletons. The source was PBMCs, collected around 5 days after the first yellow fever vaccination. These receptors were taken from a man aged 18 to 29 who received the YFV17D yellow fever vaccine. CDR3s include the opening cysteine and the closing phenylalanine or tryptophan. Each record gives: V gene, D gene, J gene, clone size, CDR3 protein, CDR3 DNA. A D gene is named only where the DNA matches it firmly. Rows may omit the clone size; those that give it use once, few, many or a size class.

TRBV28	-	TRBJ1-2	-	CASSLYGFGYTF	TGTGCCAGCAGTTTATACGGGTTCGGCTACACCTTC
TRBV4-3	TRBD1	TRBJ2-3	-	CASSQERQGSDTQYF	TGCGCCAGCAGCCAAGAGAGACAGGGTTCAGATACGCAGTATTTT
TRBV7-3	-	TRBJ1-2	-	CASSLTATNYGYTF	TGTGCCAGCAGCTTAACGGCCACCAACTATGGCTACACCTTC
TRBV20-1	-	TRBJ2-7	-	CSAALGPFYEQYF	TGCAGTGCGGCGTTGGGGCCGTTCTACGAGCAGTACTTC
TRBV3-1	-	TRBJ2-3	-	CASSPPRRGPVTDTQYF	TGTGCCAGCAGCCCCCCACGCAGGGGCCCTGTCACAGATACGCAGTATTTT
TRBV19	-	TRBJ2-7	once	CASSWATLGTYEQYF	TGTGCCAGTAGTTGGGCGACCCTGGGCACCTACGAGCAGTACTTC
TRBV7-3	-	TRBJ2-4	few	CASSFGRGGIQYF	TGTGCCAGCAGCTTCGGCAGGGGCGGCATTCAGTACTTC
TRBV3-1	-	TRBJ2-5	many	CASSQAGETQYF	TGTGCCAGCAGCCAGGCGGGAGAGACCCAGTACTTC
TRBV4-1	-	TRBJ1-6	-	CASSQDGRQLNSPLHF	TGCGCCAGCAGCCAAGACGGGAGACAGCTAAATTCACCCCTCCACTTT
TRBV6-2/TRBV6-3	TRBD1	TRBJ2-7	-	CASRLPGTGALWNF	TGTGCCAGCAGACTACCCGGGACAGGGGCTCTTTGGAACTTC
TRBV2	TRBD2	TRBJ2-6	-	CASSEVRTSYRSGANVLTF	TGTGCCAGCAGTGAAGTGCGGACTAGCTACCGCTCTGGGGCCAACGTCCTGACTTTC
TRBV28	TRBD2	TRBJ2-1	few	CASSRGLAGRGGEQFF	TGTGCCAGCAGTCGAGGACTAGCGGGAAGGGGAGGTGAGCAGTTCTTC
TRBV3-1	-	TRBJ2-1	few	CASSQAWGADTAYNEQFF	TGTGCCAGCAGCCAAGCATGGGGGGCCGACACGGCCTACAATGAGCAGTTCTTC
TRBV5-1	TRBD2	TRBJ2-4	many	CASRLAGENIQYF	TGCGCCAGCCGTCTAGCGGGGGAAAACATTCAGTACTTC
TRBV5-1	-	TRBJ1-5	few	CASSLEGHEPQHF	TGCGCCAGCAGCTTGGAGGGTCATGAGCCCCAGCATTTT
TRBV6-1	-	TRBJ1-2	-	CASSRRAVGDPGYTF	TGTGCCAGCAGTCGCCGAGCGGTGGGGGACCCTGGCTACACCTTC
TRBV20-1	-	TRBJ2-5	few	CSVPDGAAGETQYF	TGCAGTGTCCCGGACGGGGCGGCTGGAGAGACCCAGTACTTC
TRBV2	-	TRBJ2-3	-	CATIGGHSTDTQYF	TGTGCCACCATAGGGGGACATAGCACAGATACGCAGTATTTT
TRBV7-9	TRBD1	TRBJ1-2	many	CASSHGQDAYGYTF	TGTGCCAGCAGCCATGGACAGGACGCCTATGGCTACACCTTC
TRBV5-1	-	TRBJ2-1	-	CASSTGLPDEQFF	TGCGCCAGCAGCACGGGACTCCCCGATGAGCAGTTCTTC